The next 7 T cell receptor beta chains were all read from a single sample in a study of T cells after yellow fever vaccination. TCRdb re-called the 5' RACE reads with MiXCR, one entry per CDR3 protein. The sample contains 550,000 to 750,000 distinct CDR3 sequences, less than 15% of which appear only once. The sample was PBMCs, taken on the day of the yellow fever booster vaccination. The receptors originated from a man younger than 45 who received the YFV17D yellow fever vaccine.

This clonotype was observed a few times. The chain uses TRBV7-2 and TRBJ1-4; D is uncertain. Trimming removed 6 bases from V and 3 bases from J, with 2 bases in between. Germline values: CDR1 SGHTA, CDR2 FQGNSA. The CDR3 is 11 amino acids. The CDR3 DNA sequence: TGTGCCAGCAGGTCTAATGAAAAACTGTTTTTT. This gives the protein CASRSNEKLFF. The entire variable domain, with the rest obtained from reference TRBV7-2 and TRBJ1-4, is as follows: GAGVSQSPSNKVTEKGKDVELRCDPISGHTALYWYRQSLGQGLEFLIYFQGNSAPDKSGLPSDRFSAERTGGSVSTLTIQRTQQEDSAVYLCASRSNEKLFFGSGTQLSVL.

V gene TRBV19 combines with J gene TRBJ1-1; tentative D call: TRBD1 (6 bases). Germline V gene sequence: CDR1 LNHDA, CDR2 SQIVND (reference sequence). CDR3 length: 11 residues. The V end was cut by 9 bases, the J end by 8 bases, with 13 bases between. The CDR3 nucleotides are TGTGCCAGCTATACAAGGGGGGAAGCTTTCTTT. Protein sequence: CASYTRGEAFF.

This clonotype was picked up a small number of times. The V and J genes are TRBV5-1 and TRBJ2-5; D is undetermined. Trimming stripped 5 bases from V and 5 bases from J, with 16 bases between. Germline V CDR1 and CDR2: SGHRS, YFSETQ. The CDR3 spans 14 residues. The CDR3 DNA sequence: TGCGCCAGCAGTGATGAGCCCAATTCCGAGACCCAGTACTTC. Amino acid sequence: CASSDEPNSETQYF.

The chain couples TRBV7-2 to TRBJ2-7, with a possible D match to TRBD2 (5 bases). Germline V CDR1 and CDR2: SGHTA, FQGNSA. Trimming left V 1 base short and J 7 bases short, with 11 bases between. The CDR3 is made up of 13 amino acids. The CDR3 DNA follows: TGTGCCAGCAGCTTAGAGCTTAGGAGGGAGCAGTACTTC. Its protein is CASSLELRREQYF.

This clonotype was observed a few times. Sequence at one end of the junction differs from germline and may be a read error. This chain uses TRBV7-9 with TRBJ2-5; 10 bases map to TRBD2. There are 15 residues in the CDR3. Germline CDR1 reads SEHNR; CDR2 reads FQNEAQ (reference sequence). The CDR3 loop reads CAGSQRGGIQETQYF. The CDR3 DNA sequence: TGTGCCGGCAGCCAGCGGGGGGGAATCCAAGAGACCCAGTACTTC.

As to this clonotype: An end of the junction does not agree with germline; a read error may underlie this. The CDR3 is CCAPTSGRAWADTQYF. The DNA for the CDR3 is TGCTGTGCACCGACTAGCGGGAGGGCCTGGGCAGATACGCAGTATTTT. The V call is TRBV20-1, the J call TRBJ2-3; 14 bases match TRBD2. The CDR3 runs 16 residues. Germline V gives CDR1 DFQATT, CDR2 SNEGSKA (reference sequence).

In this sample, this clonotype turned up a few times. The chain employs TRBV5-1 and TRBJ1-2, with unresolved D. CDR1 is SGHRS and CDR2 is YFSETQ in the germline V gene. The CDR3 consists of 17 residues. V lost 4 bases and J 2 bases, leaving 21 bases between the germline ends. The CDR3 loop reads CASSPGLNRNPNYGYTF. CDR3 bases: TGCGCCAGCAGCCCCGGATTAAATAGGAACCCGAACTATGGCTACACCTTC.